These T cell receptor beta chains were read from a single sample in a study of technical replicates of blood from a handful of donors. Profiled with immunoSEQ multiplex PCR; TCRdb holds only in-frame clones, not every one. The sample consists of more than 70,000 clones, 93% of them appearing once. The specimen sequenced was T cells isolated from PBMCs. The origin of the receptors is a human donor in good health. Each CDR3 is given with its conserved first and last residue. The D gene is left open where the match is weak. Expanded clones get a size class; other rows say once, few or many, or leave the size out.

CDR3: CASSPFGQGNSGNTIYF; DNA: TGCGCCAGCAGCCCCTTCGGACAGGGAAACTCTGGAAACACCATATATTTT; D: TRBD1; J: TRBJ1-3; size: -; V: TRBV4-1
CDR3: CASSSYDRDRDGKLFF; DNA: TGTGCCAGCAGCTCCTACGACCGGGACAGAGATGGAAAACTGTTTTTT; D: TRBD1; J: TRBJ1-4; size: -; V: TRBV5-6
CDR3: CASSPPRDSLPYEQYF; DNA: TGTGCCAGCAGCCCACCCCGGGACAGCTTGCCCTACGAGCAGTACTTC; D: TRBD1; J: TRBJ2-7; size: -; V: TRBV11-2
CDR3: CASSVGPYEQYF; DNA: TGTGCCAGCAGCGTTGGCCCCTACGAGCAGTACTTC; D: -; J: TRBJ2-7; size: -; V: TRBV11-3
CDR3: CASSYSIGELFF; DNA: TGTGCCAGCAGCTACTCGATCGGGGAGCTGTTTTTT; D: -; J: TRBJ2-2; size: -; V: TRBV7-9
CDR3: CASSHLQGPGGGYTF; DNA: TGTGCCAGCAGCCACCTTCAGGGACCCGGGGGGGGCTACACCTTC; D: -; J: TRBJ1-2; size: -; V: TRBV7-9
CDR3: CASSLGQGTDGYTF; DNA: TGCGCCAGCAGCTTGGGACAGGGCACGGATGGCTACACCTTC; D: TRBD1; J: TRBJ1-2; size: -; V: TRBV5-1
CDR3: CASSSAGIGGAGNEQFF; DNA: TGCGCCAGCAGCTCCGCCGGCATAGGGGGCGCTGGGAATGAGCAGTTCTTC; D: TRBD1; J: TRBJ2-1; size: -; V: TRBV5-1
CDR3: CASSSHTTNEQFF; DNA: TGTGCCAGCAGTTCCCATACTACGAATGAGCAGTTCTTC; D: -; J: TRBJ2-1; size: -; V: TRBV28
CDR3: CASSQDSGYGYTF; DNA: TGCGCCAGCAGCCAAGATTCAGGATATGGCTACACCTTC; D: -; J: TRBJ1-2; size: -; V: TRBV4-1
CDR3: CASRGRTGLYQPQHF; DNA: TGTGCCAGCAGGGGGAGGACAGGCTTGTACCAGCCCCAGCATTTT; D: TRBD1; J: TRBJ1-5; size: -; V: TRBV2
CDR3: CASGNKGGKENIQYF; DNA: TGTGCCAGCGGTAATAAGGGGGGGAAAGAAAACATTCAGTACTTC; D: -; J: TRBJ2-4; size: -; V: TRBV2
CDR3: CASSTSEYNEQFF; DNA: TGTGCCAGTTCGACTAGCGAGTACAATGAGCAGTTCTTC; D: TRBD2; J: TRBJ2-1; size: -; V: TRBV19
CDR3: CASSLTVLDEQYF; DNA: TGTGCCAGCAGTTTGACAGTTCTCGACGAGCAGTACTTC; D: -; J: TRBJ2-7; size: -; V: TRBV6-6
CDR3: CASSLEWRGGSDTQYF; DNA: TGTGCCAGCAGCTTGGAATGGCGGGGGGGCTCAGATACGCAGTATTTT; D: TRBD2; J: TRBJ2-3; size: once; V: TRBV5-4
CDR3: CASSPQRVPFGPAGANVLTF; DNA: TGTGCCAGCTCACCCCAGAGGGTTCCTTTCGGTCCGGCTGGGGCCAACGTCCTGACTTTC; D: -; J: TRBJ2-6; size: -; V: TRBV18
CDR3: CASSPQGDQPQHF; DNA: TGTGCCAGCAGTCCACAGGGTGATCAGCCCCAGCATTTT; D: -; J: TRBJ1-5; size: -; V: TRBV4-2
CDR3: CASSLVIAGDYNEQFF; DNA: TGTGCCAGCAGCTTAGTTATAGCGGGGGACTACAATGAGCAGTTCTTC; D: TRBD2; J: TRBJ2-1; size: once; V: TRBV11-2
CDR3: CASSVGADTEAFF; DNA: TGTGCCAGCAGCGTAGGGGCTGACACTGAAGCTTTCTTT; D: -; J: TRBJ1-1; size: -; V: TRBV9
CDR3: CAIGQGSYEQYF; DNA: TGTGCCATAGGCCAGGGCTCCTACGAGCAGTACTTC; D: -; J: TRBJ2-7; size: once; V: TRBV7-9
CDR3: CASSSQVSLETQYF; DNA: TGTGCCAGCAGTTCACAAGTATCCTTAGAGACCCAGTACTTC; D: -; J: TRBJ2-5; size: once; V: TRBV28
CDR3: CASSLGQVYEQYF; DNA: TGCGCCAGCAGCTTGGGACAGGTCTACGAGCAGTACTTC; D: -; J: TRBJ2-7; size: -; V: TRBV5-1
CDR3: CASSFLAIPAVYEQYF; DNA: TGTGCCAGCAGTTTCCTAGCTATCCCGGCCGTCTACGAGCAGTACTTC; D: -; J: TRBJ2-7; size: -; V: TRBV28
CDR3: CASREISSYNEQFF; DNA: TGTGCCAGCAGAGAGATAAGCTCCTACAATGAGCAGTTCTTC; D: -; J: TRBJ2-1; size: -; V: TRBV5-8
CDR3: CASSSRKKSGTHYEQYF; DNA: TGTGCCAGCAGCTCCCGGAAGAAAAGCGGGACCCACTACGAGCAGTACTTC; D: TRBD2; J: TRBJ2-7; size: -; V: TRBV5-4
CDR3: CAWRRRSSYEQYF; DNA: TGTGCCTGGAGACGGAGGAGCTCCTACGAGCAGTACTTC; D: -; J: TRBJ2-7; size: -; V: TRBV30
CDR3: CAIKSGQGTNTIYF; DNA: TGTGCCATCAAATCGGGACAGGGGACGAACACCATATATTTT; D: TRBD1; J: TRBJ1-3; size: -; V: TRBV10-3
CDR3: CASSPNGQGTNEKLFF; DNA: TGTGCCAGCAGCCCCAACGGACAGGGAACTAATGAAAAACTGTTTTTT; D: TRBD1; J: TRBJ1-4; size: -; V: TRBV7-9
CDR3: CASSGDRAGNQPQHF; DNA: TGTGCCAGCAGTGGGGACAGGGCGGGCAATCAGCCCCAGCATTTT; D: TRBD1; J: TRBJ1-5; size: -; V: TRBV6-1
CDR3: CASSLTKGGNYGYTF; DNA: TGTGCCAGCAGCTTAACCAAAGGGGGCAACTATGGCTACACCTTC; D: TRBD1; J: TRBJ1-2; size: -; V: TRBV7-9
CDR3: CASSPVGGETQYF; DNA: TGTGCCAGCAGCCCCGTCGGGGGGGAGACCCAGTACTTC; D: TRBD2; J: TRBJ2-5; size: -; V: TRBV5-4
CDR3: CASRPGLAGVYEQYF; DNA: TGTGCCAGCAGACCTGGACTAGCGGGAGTCTACGAGCAGTACTTC; D: TRBD2; J: TRBJ2-7; size: -; V: TRBV5-6
CDR3: CSVLSGGNQPQHF; DNA: TGCAGCGTGCTGTCAGGGGGCAATCAGCCCCAGCATTTT; D: -; J: TRBJ1-5; size: -; V: TRBV29-1
CDR3: CASSPSSRWGQGNTEAFF; DNA: TGTGCCAGCTCACCATCGTCCCGGTGGGGACAAGGGAACACTGAAGCTTTCTTT; D: -; J: TRBJ1-1; size: -; V: TRBV18
CDR3: CASSFSDRVGETQYF; DNA: TGTGCCAGCAGCTTTTCCGACAGGGTTGGGGAGACCCAGTACTTC; D: TRBD1; J: TRBJ2-5; size: -; V: TRBV7-3
CDR3: CASSPRDRVEQYF; DNA: TGTGCCAGCAGTCCCCGGGACAGGGTCGAGCAGTACTTC; D: TRBD1; J: TRBJ2-7; size: -; V: TRBV28
CDR3: CASSFQERTEAFF; DNA: TGTGCCAGCAGCTTTCAGGAACGTACTGAAGCTTTCTTT; D: -; J: TRBJ1-1; size: -; V: TRBV7-9
CDR3: CAIAGLGNSDTQYF; DNA: TGTGCCATCGCGGGACTAGGGAATTCAGATACGCAGTATTTT; D: TRBD2; J: TRBJ2-3; size: -; V: TRBV28
CDR3: CASSYTPGSGNYGYTF; DNA: TGTGCCAGCAGTTACACCCCAGGGTCAGGGAACTATGGCTACACCTTC; D: -; J: TRBJ1-2; size: -; V: TRBV6-6
CDR3: CASSPTGGGRQTEAFF; DNA: TGTGCCAGCAGCCCTACGGGGGGAGGCAGGCAAACTGAAGCTTTCTTT; D: -; J: TRBJ1-1; size: -; V: TRBV9
CDR3: CASSQGVILGGRGDHNQPQHF; DNA: TGCGCCAGCAGCCAAGGAGTAATTTTGGGGGGGCGTGGGGATCACAATCAGCCCCAGCATTTT; D: -; J: TRBJ1-5; size: -; V: TRBV4-1
CDR3: CASSATESSYNEQFF; DNA: TGCGCCAGCAGCGCGACAGAGAGCTCCTACAATGAGCAGTTCTTC; D: -; J: TRBJ2-1; size: -; V: TRBV4-1
CDR3: CASSKTRGNNYGYTF; DNA: TGTGCCAGCAGCAAGACAAGAGGGAACAACTATGGCTACACCTTC; D: -; J: TRBJ1-2; size: -; V: TRBV21-1
CDR3: CASSGQAQETQYF; DNA: TGTGCCAGCAGTGGACAGGCTCAAGAGACCCAGTACTTC; D: TRBD1; J: TRBJ2-5; size: -; V: TRBV6-6
CDR3: CASSQDRVGLAALISYNEQFF; DNA: TGCGCCAGCAGCCAAGATAGGGTCGGGCTAGCGGCCCTGATCTCCTACAATGAGCAGTTCTTC; D: TRBD2; J: TRBJ2-1; size: once; V: TRBV4-1
CDR3: CASSPPRGNDNEQFF; DNA: TGTGCCAGCAGCCCACCGAGGGGGAACGACAATGAGCAGTTCTTC; D: -; J: TRBJ2-1; size: -; V: TRBV5-4
CDR3: CASSHGAGGPNYGYTF; DNA: TGTGCCAGCAGCCACGGCGCCGGCGGTCCCAACTATGGCTACACCTTC; D: -; J: TRBJ1-2; size: -; V: TRBV7-9
CDR3: CASGASLAGETYEQYF; DNA: TGTGCTAGTGGGGCCTCACTAGCGGGTGAAACCTACGAGCAGTACTTC; D: TRBD2; J: TRBJ2-7; size: -; V: TRBV12-5
CDR3: CASSEVAGSLREQFF; DNA: TGTGCCAGCAGTGAAGTGGCGGGATCTCTTCGTGAGCAGTTCTTC; D: -; J: TRBJ2-1; size: -; V: TRBV6-1
CDR3: CASSPRKGQRDDETQYF; DNA: TGTGCCAGCAGCCCACGCAAAGGGCAGCGGGACGATGAGACCCAGTACTTC; D: TRBD2; J: TRBJ2-5; size: -; V: TRBV7-9
CDR3: CASSYWGGDGYTF; DNA: TGTGCCAGCAGCTATTGGGGGGGAGATGGCTACACCTTC; D: -; J: TRBJ1-2; size: -; V: TRBV7-9
CDR3: CASSPNRGRNQPQHF; DNA: TGTGCCAGCAGCCCTAACAGGGGGCGGAATCAGCCCCAGCATTTT; D: TRBD1; J: TRBJ1-5; size: once; V: TRBV6-6
CDR3: CASSLVGGLPGEQYF; DNA: TGTGCCAGCAGCTTGGTGGGGGGATTGCCGGGCGAGCAGTACTTC; D: -; J: TRBJ2-7; size: once; V: TRBV5-4
CDR3: CASSTPTGGGYEQYF; DNA: TGTGCCAGTAGTACCCCGACGGGGGGTGGATACGAGCAGTACTTC; D: TRBD2; J: TRBJ2-7; size: once; V: TRBV19